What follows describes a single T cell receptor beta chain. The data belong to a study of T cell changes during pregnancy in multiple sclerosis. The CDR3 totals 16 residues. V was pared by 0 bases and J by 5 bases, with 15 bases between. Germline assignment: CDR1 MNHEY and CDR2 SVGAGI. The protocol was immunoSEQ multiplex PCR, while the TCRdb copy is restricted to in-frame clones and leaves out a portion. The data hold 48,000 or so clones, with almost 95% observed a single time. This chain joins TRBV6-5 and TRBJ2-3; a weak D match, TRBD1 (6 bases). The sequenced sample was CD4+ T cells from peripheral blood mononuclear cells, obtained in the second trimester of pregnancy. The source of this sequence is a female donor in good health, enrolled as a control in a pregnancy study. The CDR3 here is CASSYSNMGAGDTQYF. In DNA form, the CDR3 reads TGTGCCAGCAGTTACTCGAATATGGGGGCGGGAGATACGCAGTATTTT.